This TCR beta chain came from a study of vaccination effects on CD4 cells after COVID-19. The study, taken as a whole, reports: Late after vaccination, infection- and vaccine-induced clones showed marked clonal contraction.

Profiled with immunoSEQ multiplex PCR; TCRdb holds only in-frame clones, not every one. Of some 30,000 clones in the sample, roughly four fifths were seen once. On this clone: Its antigen is undetermined.

ViraFEST expansion of antigen-specific CD4+ T cells with viral peptide pools preceded sequencing. The culture ran for approximately 11 days before CD4+ T cells were isolated. Of the BNT162b2 and mRNA-1273 vaccines, participants received two doses of one or the other. All vaccine recipients tested negative for nucleocapsid antibodies and had never contracted SARS-CoV-2 infection. Wells of roughly 2.1 million PBMC each were grown with 10 IU/ml IL-2 and approximately 9.5 ug/ml peptides. A half-medium replacement with IL-2 medium was carried out on days 3 and 7. The germline V gene encodes CDR1 LNHNV and CDR2 YYDKDF (reference sequence). The CDR3 runs 15 residues. V lost 0 bases and J lost 6, with 11 bases in between.

The chain is built from TRBV15 and TRBJ1-4; D call uncertain. Sequencing was performed on CD4+ T cells from PBMCs cultured with HCoV-NL63 spike peptides, taken after COVID-19 vaccination. This TCR derives from a human donor who received a COVID-19 vaccine. Some clones in this sample may be carry-over from other donors' samples. The CDR3 region has the DNA TGTGCCACCAGCAGAGAGAAGGCGGGAGATGAAAAACTGTTTTTT. This encodes CATSREKAGDEKLFF. The complete variable domain, with remaining parts taken from reference TRBV15 and TRBJ1-4, reads DAMVIQNPRYQVTQFGKPVTLSCSQTLNHNVMYWYQQKSSQAPKLLFHYYDKDFNNEADTPDNFQSRRPNTSFCFLDIRSPGLGDTAMYLCATSREKAGDEKLFFGSGTQLSVL.